A selection of T cell receptor beta chains follows, all from one sample in a study of T cell responses to AZD1222 COVID-19 vaccine. Repertoires were generated with immunoSEQ multiplex PCR, while TCRdb's copy carries only in-frame clones and drops some. Of 110,000 to 150,000 clones in the sample, approximately 90% were seen once. The input for sequencing was peripheral blood, taken on day 0 of AZD1222 vaccination. Receptor source: an adult in good health. Each CDR3 is given with its conserved first and last residue. D genes are given only for firm matches. Some rows mark clone size as missing; the rest say once, few, many or name a class of expanded clone.

V gene,clone size,D gene,J gene,CDR3 protein,CDR3 DNA
TRBV4-3,NA,NA,TRBJ1-4,CASSQDRVTNEKLFF,TGCGCCAGCAGCCAAGACAGGGTAACTAATGAAAAACTGTTTTTT
TRBV5-5,NA,NA,TRBJ2-7,CASSFESGTSSYEQYF,TGTGCCAGCAGCTTCGAATCAGGGACAAGCTCCTACGAGCAGTACTTC
TRBV4-1,NA,TRBD2,TRBJ2-1,CASSRLTSGSYNEQFF,TGCGCCAGCAGCCGCCTCACTAGCGGCTCCTACAATGAGCAGTTCTTC
TRBV7-9,NA,NA,TRBJ1-2,CASSYDPGRRYGYTF,TGTGCCAGCAGCTATGACCCGGGTCGCCGATATGGCTACACCTTC
TRBV18,few,NA,TRBJ1-5,CASSPPSSSNQPQHF,TGTGCCAGCTCACCACCTTCCAGTTCTAATCAGCCCCAGCATTTT
TRBV19,NA,TRBD2,TRBJ2-7,CASSTSSGSYEQYF,TGTGCCAGTAGTACGTCTAGCGGGAGTTACGAGCAGTACTTC
TRBV19,NA,NA,TRBJ1-2,CASSGSSNYGYTF,TGTGCCAGTAGTGGCAGCTCTAACTATGGCTACACCTTC
TRBV6-5,few,NA,TRBJ1-2,CASTEGYGYTF,TGTGCCAGCACCGAGGGGTATGGCTACACCTTC
TRBV2,NA,NA,TRBJ1-2,CASSGELLTEYYGYTF,TGTGCCAGCAGTGGAGAGCTATTGACAGAATACTATGGCTACACCTTC
TRBV6-5,NA,NA,TRBJ2-2,CASNPEGAPTGELFF,TGTGCCAGCAACCCCGAAGGGGCGCCTACCGGGGAGCTGTTTTTT
TRBV11-2,NA,TRBD1,TRBJ1-3,CASSFNAPGQGNTIYF,TGTGCCAGCAGCTTCAATGCACCGGGACAGGGAAACACCATATATTTT
TRBV6-5,NA,NA,TRBJ1-5,CASSLREYSNQPQHF,TGTGCCAGCAGTTTGAGGGAATATAGCAATCAGCCCCAGCATTTT
TRBV4-2,NA,TRBD1,TRBJ2-6,CASSLNRGSGANVLTF,TGTGCCAGCAGCCTCAACAGGGGCTCTGGGGCCAACGTCCTGACTTTC
TRBV4-1,NA,NA,TRBJ1-2,CASSPYGGTYGYTF,TGCGCCAGCAGCCCCTACGGGGGTACCTATGGCTACACCTTC
TRBV19,NA,NA,TRBJ1-4,CASSPYLDISTNEKLFF,TGTGCCAGTAGTCCCTACTTGGACATATCAACTAATGAAAAACTGTTTTTT
TRBV9,NA,TRBD1,TRBJ2-7,CASSVGGTGGHPYEQYF,TGTGCCAGCAGCGTAGGAGGGACAGGGGGCCACCCCTACGAGCAGTACTTC
TRBV5-8,NA,NA,TRBJ2-7,CASSFSRVSYEQYF,TGTGCCAGCAGCTTTTCCAGGGTTTCCTACGAGCAGTACTTC
TRBV7-3,few,NA,TRBJ1-1,CASSLGKNTEAFF,TGTGCCAGCAGCTTAGGCAAGAACACTGAAGCTTTCTTT
TRBV20-1,NA,NA,TRBJ2-7,CSATKGREQYF,TGCAGTGCTACAAAGGGGCGCGAGCAGTACTTC
TRBV28,once,NA,TRBJ2-3,CASSITDTQYF,TGTGCCAGCAGCATAACAGATACGCAGTATTTT
TRBV5-1,once,NA,TRBJ2-7,CASSLRTEYEQYF,TGCGCCAGCAGCTTAAGGACGGAATACGAGCAGTACTTC
TRBV14,NA,NA,TRBJ1-2,CASSQGGFYGYTF,TGTGCCAGCAGCCAAGGCGGATTCTATGGCTACACCTTC
TRBV12-3/TRBV12-4,NA,NA,TRBJ1-1,CASGAGNTEAFF,TGTGCCAGCGGGGCAGGGAACACTGAAGCTTTCTTT
TRBV12-3/TRBV12-4,NA,NA,TRBJ1-1,CASSLLGVLAFF,TGTGCCAGCAGTTTATTAGGAGTACTAGCTTTCTTT
TRBV7-9,NA,NA,TRBJ1-1,CASSLDTGWSEAFF,TGTGCCAGCAGCTTAGACACAGGGTGGTCTGAAGCTTTCTTT
TRBV6-4,few,NA,TRBJ1-1,CASRGRGAEAFF,TGTGCCAGCAGGGGCAGGGGCGCTGAAGCTTTCTTT